This passage covers 14 T cell receptor beta chains from one sample sequenced in a study of blood T cell repertoires in COVID-19. The method was immunoSEQ multiplex PCR; TCRdb's version includes in-frame clones alone and lacks a portion of them. The sample carries fewer than 200,000 clones, roughly nine tenths recorded once. The sequencing sample was made of peripheral blood. These receptors originate from a man younger than 35 who had recovered from COVID-19.

This clone came up once. The gene calls are TRBV28 and TRBJ1-2; maybe TRBD1 (6 bases). Germline V gene data show CDR1 as MDHEN and CDR2 as SYDVKM. This CDR3 has 15 residues. V was clipped by 8 bases and J by 11 bases, with 27 bases between them. The CDR3 coding sequence is TGTGCCAGCGCTAACCGGGACACCGTCTTACGGGGATACACCTTC. Translating gives CASANRDTVLRGYTF.

The chain links TRBV4-3 to TRBJ1-1; D is possibly TRBD1 (5 bases). The length of the CDR3 is 13 residues. Germline V gene data show CDR1 as LGHNA and CDR2 as YSLEER. V was trimmed by 1 base and J by 3 bases, leaving 6 bases between them. CDR3 amino acids: CASSQAGYTEAFF. For the CDR3, the DNA is TGCGCCAGCAGCCAAGCAGGGTACACTGAAGCTTTCTTT.

The chain links TRBV27 to TRBJ2-2, with 8 bases fitting TRBD1. CDR3 length: 14 amino acids. V lost 3 bases to trimming and J lost 3 bases; unmatched junction nucleotides: 0. Looked up from germline, CDR1 is MNHEY and CDR2 is SMNVEV (reference sequence). This CDR3 reads CASSLTGDTGELFF. In nucleotides, the CDR3 is TGTGCCAGCAGTTTGACAGGGGACACCGGGGAGCTGTTTTTT.

This clone was picked up one time. V gene TRBV7-2 combines with J gene TRBJ1-1; no firm D call. Deletions cut 5 bases from V and 0 bases from J, with 10 bases between. Germline CDR1 reads SGHTA; CDR2 reads FQGNSA. The CDR3 spans 14 residues. CDR3 loop: CASSPQQMNTEAFF. The CDR3 DNA reads as TGTGCCAGCAGCCCCCAACAGATGAACACTGAAGCTTTCTTT.

The rearrangement joins TRBV11-2 to TRBJ2-3; D is perhaps TRBD2 (6 bases). The ends were cut back, 5 bases at V and 2 bases at J, with 20 bases in the middle. Germline loops: CDR1 SGHAT, CDR2 FQNNGV. There are 17 residues in the CDR3. The CDR3 bases are TGTGCCAGCAGCCTCCCGTCTTGGGGGACTGTCACAGATACGCAGTATTTT. This codes for CASSLPSWGTVTDTQYF. Full variable domain (remainder filled in from reference TRBV11-2 and TRBJ2-3): EAGVAQSPRYKIIEKRQSVAFWCNPISGHATLYWYQQILGQGPKLLIQFQNNGVVDDSQLPKDRFSAERLKGVDSTLKIQPAKLEDSAVYLCASSLPSWGTVTDTQYFGPGTRLTVL.

The chain carries TRBV5-4 and TRBJ2-7; 9 nucleotides agree with TRBD2. With 4 bases clipped from V and 4 bases from J, the junction kept 15 bases outside the gene matches. Germline V gives CDR1 SGHNT, CDR2 YYREEE (reference sequence). This CDR3 has 17 residues. As DNA, the CDR3 is TGTGCCAGCAGCGGCGTCTCCCTAGCGGGAAACAAGTACGAGCAGTACTTC. It translates to CASSGVSLAGNKYEQYF.

This clone was observed a single time. This chain connects TRBV19 to TRBJ2-7, with D possibly matching TRBD2 (5 bases). Per germline, CDR1 LNHDA and CDR2 SQIVND (reference sequence). V lost 5 bases and J lost 0, with 11 bases in between. The CDR3 extends over 14 amino acids. The CDR3 region has the DNA TGTGCCAGTAGTTCTAGCAGAAGCTCCTACGAGCAGTACTTC. Translating gives CASSSSRSSYEQYF.

The chain links TRBV2 to TRBJ1-1; a weak D match, TRBD1 (5 bases). Trimming cost V 7 bases and J 1 base, with 10 bases left between them. The V gene's germline CDR1 is SNHLY and CDR2 FYNNEI. This CDR3 has 13 amino acids. The CDR3 region has the DNA TGTGCCAGCATGGGGGAGGCGAACACTGAAGCTTTCTTT. Its protein product is CASMGEANTEAFF.

The count of this clone is one. The rearrangement joins TRBV12-1 to TRBJ2-3; TRBD2, the table's D call, lacks a check against the DNA. TRBV12-1 is classified as a pseudogene. The length of the CDR3 is 18 residues. The CDR3 sequence: CASSRGTSGRAEKDTQYF. The DNA for the CDR3 is TGTGCCAGCAGCAGAGGGACTAGCGGGAGGGCCGAGAAAGATACGCAGTATTTT.

A single count supports this clone. This chain connects TRBV9 to TRBJ2-7; D is unclear. V lost 0 bases and J lost 2, with 9 bases in between. Germline CDR1 reads SGDLS; CDR2 reads YYNGEE. The CDR3 is 14 residues long. CDR3 sequence reads: CASSVGSPAYEQYF. The CDR3 DNA sequence: TGTGCCAGCAGCGTAGGTAGTCCGGCCTACGAGCAGTACTTC.

The chain links TRBV3-1 (or the pseudogene TRBV3-2) to TRBJ1-1, with D possibly matching TRBD1 (6 bases). V lost 1 base and J 6 bases, leaving 15 bases between the germline ends. This CDR3 is 15 amino acids long. The germline CDR1 and CDR2 sequences are LGHDT and YNNKEL (reference sequence). CDR3 sequence (DNA): TGTGCCAGCAGCCAAGGTCTTAGGGGGAGGGCTGAAGCTTTCTTT. Amino acids: CASSQGLRGRAEAFF.

The rearrangement links TRBV14 to TRBJ1-1, with 9 bases matching TRBD1. Germline CDR1 and CDR2: SGHDN and FVKESK. This CDR3 contains 15 residues. V gave up 2 bases and J gave up 4 bases; unmatched junction bases: 5. CDR3 loop: CASSQQTGGITEAFF. DNA of the CDR3: TGTGCCAGCAGCCAACAGACAGGGGGAATCACTGAAGCTTTCTTT.

The chain joins TRBV19 to TRBJ2-7; D ambiguous. The CDR3 consists of 12 residues. Trimming took 2 bases from V and 2 from J, leaving 4 bases between them. Germline V lookup: CDR1 LNHDA, CDR2 SQIVND (reference sequence). CDR3 nucleotide sequence: TGTGCCAGTAGTATAAACACCTACGAGCAGTACTTC. It translates to CASSINTYEQYF.

The chain has TRBV27 and TRBJ1-5; maybe TRBD1 (6 bases). CDR1 is MNHEY, CDR2 SMNVEV, per germline (reference sequence). V lost 3 bases to trimming and J lost 6 bases, with 12 bases between them. The CDR3 is 14 amino acids. Written as DNA, the CDR3 is TGTGCCAGCAGTTTTGGGGGGGCAAGTCAGCCCCAGCATTTT. Its protein product is CASSFGGASQPQHF.